A single sample gave rise to the 2 T cell receptor beta chains below, sequenced in a study of OX40 agonist ivuxolimab in advanced cancers. The repertoire was sequenced with immunoSEQ multiplex PCR; TCRdb's copy has only in-frame clones and lacks some. In the table there are about 44,000 clones, 92% of which are singletons. This material consisted of CD4+ or CD8+ T cells sorted from blood, taken in a trial of the OX40 agonist ivuxolimab. These receptor sequences come from an adult with an advanced solid tumor such as melanoma, head and neck, liver or kidney cancer.

The V gene is TRBV5-4, the J gene TRBJ2-6; D might be TRBD2 (5 bases). In germline, CDR1 is SGHNT, CDR2 YYREEE (reference sequence). This CDR3 has 16 amino acids. V lost 1 base, J lost 0 bases, and 8 bases lay in between. CDR3 loop: CASSLPGISGANVLTF. CDR3 nucleotide sequence: TGTGCCAGCAGCTTGCCGGGAATCTCTGGGGCCAACGTCCTGACTTTC.

The chain carries TRBV5-4 and TRBJ2-7, with 10 bases aligning to TRBD1. Germline V gives CDR1 SGHNT, CDR2 YYREEE (reference sequence). This CDR3 has 14 amino acids. J was trimmed by 4 bases and V by 4 bases; bases with no gene match: 5. In nucleotides, the CDR3 is TGTGCCAGCAGCCCGGGACAGGGGATATACGAGCAGTACTTC. Residues: CASSPGQGIYEQYF. The full variable domain, with the rest looked up from reference TRBV5-4 and TRBJ2-7, is ETGVTQSPTHLIKTRGQQVTLRCSSQSGHNTVSWYQQALGQGPQFIFQYYREEENGRGNFPPRFSGLQFPNYSSELNVNALELDDSALYLCASSPGQGIYEQYFGPGTRLTVT.